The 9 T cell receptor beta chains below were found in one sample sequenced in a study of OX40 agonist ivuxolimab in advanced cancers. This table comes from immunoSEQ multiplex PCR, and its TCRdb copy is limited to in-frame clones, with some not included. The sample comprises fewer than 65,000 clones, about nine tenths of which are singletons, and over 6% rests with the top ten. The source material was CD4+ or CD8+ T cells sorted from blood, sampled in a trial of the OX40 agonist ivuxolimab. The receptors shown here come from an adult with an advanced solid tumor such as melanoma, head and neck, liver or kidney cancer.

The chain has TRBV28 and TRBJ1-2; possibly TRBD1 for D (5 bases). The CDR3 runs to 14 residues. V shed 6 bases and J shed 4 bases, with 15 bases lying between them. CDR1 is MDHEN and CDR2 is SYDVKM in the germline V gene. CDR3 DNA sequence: TGTGCCAGCAGAATGGGGGGAGGAGGCTATGGCTACACCTTC. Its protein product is CASRMGGGGYGYTF.

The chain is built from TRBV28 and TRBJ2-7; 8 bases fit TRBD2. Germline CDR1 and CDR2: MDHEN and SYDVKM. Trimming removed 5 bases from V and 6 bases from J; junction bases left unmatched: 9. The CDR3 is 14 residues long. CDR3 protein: CASSPLGLAGEQYF. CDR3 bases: TGTGCCAGCAGTCCCCTAGGACTAGCCGGCGAGCAGTACTTC.

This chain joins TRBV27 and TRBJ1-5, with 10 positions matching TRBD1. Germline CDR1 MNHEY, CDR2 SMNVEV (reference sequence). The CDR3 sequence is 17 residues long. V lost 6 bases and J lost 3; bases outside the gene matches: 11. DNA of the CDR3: TGTGCCAGCAGGTTAAAGGGGACAGGGGCGTCCAATCAGCCCCAGCATTTT. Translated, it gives CASRLKGTGASNQPQHF.

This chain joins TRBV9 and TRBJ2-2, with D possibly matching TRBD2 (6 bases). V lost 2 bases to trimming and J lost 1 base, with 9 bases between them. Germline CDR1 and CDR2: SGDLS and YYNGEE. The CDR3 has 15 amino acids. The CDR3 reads CASSVLARNTGELFF. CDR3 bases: TGTGCCAGCAGCGTTCTAGCGAGGAACACCGGGGAGCTGTTTTTT.

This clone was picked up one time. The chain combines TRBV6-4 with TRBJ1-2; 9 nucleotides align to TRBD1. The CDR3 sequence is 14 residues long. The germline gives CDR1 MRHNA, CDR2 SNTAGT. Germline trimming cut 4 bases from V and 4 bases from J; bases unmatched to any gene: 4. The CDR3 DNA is TGTGCCAGCAGTGTGGGACAGGGTGGCTATGGCTACACCTTC. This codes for CASSVGQGGYGYTF.

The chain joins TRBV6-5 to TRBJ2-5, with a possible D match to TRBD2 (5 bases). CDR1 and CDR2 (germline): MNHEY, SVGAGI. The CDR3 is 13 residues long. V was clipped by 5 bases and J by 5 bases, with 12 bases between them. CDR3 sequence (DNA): TGTGCCAGCAGTGAGGGTCTGAGGGAGACCCAGTACTTC. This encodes CASSEGLRETQYF.

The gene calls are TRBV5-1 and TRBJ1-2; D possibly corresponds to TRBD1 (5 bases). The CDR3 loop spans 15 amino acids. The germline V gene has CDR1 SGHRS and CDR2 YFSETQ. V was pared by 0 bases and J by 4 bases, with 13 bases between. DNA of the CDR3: TGCGCCAGCAGCTTGGGAGGGACGGAGTCCTATGGCTACACCTTC. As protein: CASSLGGTESYGYTF.

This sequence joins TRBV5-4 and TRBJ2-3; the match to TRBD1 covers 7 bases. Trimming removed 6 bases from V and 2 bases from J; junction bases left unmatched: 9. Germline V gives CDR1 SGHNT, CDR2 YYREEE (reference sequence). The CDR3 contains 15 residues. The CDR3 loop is CASKVGTAITDTQYF. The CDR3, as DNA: TGTGCCAGCAAGGTTGGGACAGCAATCACAGATACGCAGTATTTT.

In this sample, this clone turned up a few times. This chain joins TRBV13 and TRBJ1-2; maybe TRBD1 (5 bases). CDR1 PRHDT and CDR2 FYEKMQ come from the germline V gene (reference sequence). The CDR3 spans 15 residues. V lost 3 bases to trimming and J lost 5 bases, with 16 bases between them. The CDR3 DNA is TGTGCCAGCAGCTTTCAAGGCAGCAGGGTTTATGGCTACACCTTC. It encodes CASSFQGSRVYGYTF.